This T cell receptor beta chain came from a study of T cells after yellow fever vaccination. Whole-study results and caveats: Shared CD4/CD8 clonotypes were a small share, likely from convergent recombination. Abundant clonotypes from the bulk population could have been carried over as contaminants into FACS-sorted repertoires. Sorted memory subsets showed almost no vaccine-responding clonotypes on day 0.

Germline assignment: CDR1 KGHDR and CDR2 SFDVKD. V lost 6 bases and J lost 5, with 21 bases in between. The CDR3 runs to 16 residues. A 5'RACE template-switching step, the method used to make TCR cDNA, added a universal primer site and UMIs. MiXCR, run by TCRdb on the 5' RACE reads, gives a single entry per CDR3 protein. Here the sample spans 35,000 to 55,000 distinct CDR3 sequences, roughly 6.4% being singletons. In its sample, this clonotype was seen a few times. This material consisted of PBMCs, either bulk or a sorted T-cell subset (CD4+, CD8+, memory, or dextramer-sorted; not recorded which), taken 45 days after the yellow fever booster vaccination. The sequence was obtained from a man aged 30 to 45 who received the YFV17D yellow fever vaccine. This chain joins TRBV24-1 and TRBJ2-5, with a weak D call TRBD2 (6 bases). The chain's CDR3 is CATSYGALGEVETQYF. The CDR3 DNA is TGTGCCACCAGTTACGGGGCCCTCGGGGAGGTTGAGACCCAGTACTTC.